This TCR beta chain was observed in a study of T-cell reconstitution after alpha-beta-depleted transplantation in children. TCRbeta library construction was performed incorporating unique molecular identifiers. TCRdb re-analysed the PCR reads in MiXCR, keeping a single row per CDR3 protein. The table lists around 680,000 distinct CDR3 sequences, roughly 17% of them singletons, with around 0.96% in the top ten. This clonotype came up a few times. Trimming at V came to 6 bases and at J to 3 bases, leaving 8 bases not matched to a gene. This CDR3 spans 15 amino acids. Sample: PBMCs from the stem cell graft donor, taken from the stem cell graft. This chain links TRBV12-3 or TRBV12-4 with TRBJ1-2; 9 positions agree with TRBD1. This receptor was obtained from a human donor who donated a stem cell graft to a child with acute myeloid leukemia. The CDR3, as DNA: TGTGCCAGCAGATCGGGGACAGGGAATTACTATGGCTACACCTTC. It translates to CASRSGTGNYYGYTF.